This T cell receptor beta chain was identified during a study of vaccination effects on CD4 cells after COVID-19. Repertoires were generated with immunoSEQ multiplex PCR, while TCRdb's copy carries only in-frame clones and drops some. The repertoire holds approximately 68,000 clones, around 81% seen once, with about 10% in the top ten. Sequencing followed a ViraFEST assay step that expanded antigen-specific CD4+ T cells with viral peptide pools. Following 10 days of culture, CD4+ T cells were isolated. The vaccine recipients had no prior SARS-CoV-2 infection, with negative nucleocapsid antibodies. A word on this clone: Its target is unknown.

The CDR3 length is 16 residues. The germline CDR1 and CDR2 sequences are SGHDT and YYEEEE. The V end lost 3 bases, the J end lost 0 bases, and 12 bases lay between the germline ends. This clonotype was obtained from a human donor who received a COVID-19 vaccine. The rearrangement links TRBV5-6 to TRBJ2-2; D is perhaps TRBD1 (6 bases). The material was CD4+ T cells from PBMCs cultured with SARS-CoV-2 spike peptides, obtained before COVID-19 vaccination. This CDR3 reads CASSWRQETNTGELFF. The CDR3 bases are TGTGCCAGCAGCTGGAGACAGGAGACGAACACCGGGGAGCTGTTTTTT.